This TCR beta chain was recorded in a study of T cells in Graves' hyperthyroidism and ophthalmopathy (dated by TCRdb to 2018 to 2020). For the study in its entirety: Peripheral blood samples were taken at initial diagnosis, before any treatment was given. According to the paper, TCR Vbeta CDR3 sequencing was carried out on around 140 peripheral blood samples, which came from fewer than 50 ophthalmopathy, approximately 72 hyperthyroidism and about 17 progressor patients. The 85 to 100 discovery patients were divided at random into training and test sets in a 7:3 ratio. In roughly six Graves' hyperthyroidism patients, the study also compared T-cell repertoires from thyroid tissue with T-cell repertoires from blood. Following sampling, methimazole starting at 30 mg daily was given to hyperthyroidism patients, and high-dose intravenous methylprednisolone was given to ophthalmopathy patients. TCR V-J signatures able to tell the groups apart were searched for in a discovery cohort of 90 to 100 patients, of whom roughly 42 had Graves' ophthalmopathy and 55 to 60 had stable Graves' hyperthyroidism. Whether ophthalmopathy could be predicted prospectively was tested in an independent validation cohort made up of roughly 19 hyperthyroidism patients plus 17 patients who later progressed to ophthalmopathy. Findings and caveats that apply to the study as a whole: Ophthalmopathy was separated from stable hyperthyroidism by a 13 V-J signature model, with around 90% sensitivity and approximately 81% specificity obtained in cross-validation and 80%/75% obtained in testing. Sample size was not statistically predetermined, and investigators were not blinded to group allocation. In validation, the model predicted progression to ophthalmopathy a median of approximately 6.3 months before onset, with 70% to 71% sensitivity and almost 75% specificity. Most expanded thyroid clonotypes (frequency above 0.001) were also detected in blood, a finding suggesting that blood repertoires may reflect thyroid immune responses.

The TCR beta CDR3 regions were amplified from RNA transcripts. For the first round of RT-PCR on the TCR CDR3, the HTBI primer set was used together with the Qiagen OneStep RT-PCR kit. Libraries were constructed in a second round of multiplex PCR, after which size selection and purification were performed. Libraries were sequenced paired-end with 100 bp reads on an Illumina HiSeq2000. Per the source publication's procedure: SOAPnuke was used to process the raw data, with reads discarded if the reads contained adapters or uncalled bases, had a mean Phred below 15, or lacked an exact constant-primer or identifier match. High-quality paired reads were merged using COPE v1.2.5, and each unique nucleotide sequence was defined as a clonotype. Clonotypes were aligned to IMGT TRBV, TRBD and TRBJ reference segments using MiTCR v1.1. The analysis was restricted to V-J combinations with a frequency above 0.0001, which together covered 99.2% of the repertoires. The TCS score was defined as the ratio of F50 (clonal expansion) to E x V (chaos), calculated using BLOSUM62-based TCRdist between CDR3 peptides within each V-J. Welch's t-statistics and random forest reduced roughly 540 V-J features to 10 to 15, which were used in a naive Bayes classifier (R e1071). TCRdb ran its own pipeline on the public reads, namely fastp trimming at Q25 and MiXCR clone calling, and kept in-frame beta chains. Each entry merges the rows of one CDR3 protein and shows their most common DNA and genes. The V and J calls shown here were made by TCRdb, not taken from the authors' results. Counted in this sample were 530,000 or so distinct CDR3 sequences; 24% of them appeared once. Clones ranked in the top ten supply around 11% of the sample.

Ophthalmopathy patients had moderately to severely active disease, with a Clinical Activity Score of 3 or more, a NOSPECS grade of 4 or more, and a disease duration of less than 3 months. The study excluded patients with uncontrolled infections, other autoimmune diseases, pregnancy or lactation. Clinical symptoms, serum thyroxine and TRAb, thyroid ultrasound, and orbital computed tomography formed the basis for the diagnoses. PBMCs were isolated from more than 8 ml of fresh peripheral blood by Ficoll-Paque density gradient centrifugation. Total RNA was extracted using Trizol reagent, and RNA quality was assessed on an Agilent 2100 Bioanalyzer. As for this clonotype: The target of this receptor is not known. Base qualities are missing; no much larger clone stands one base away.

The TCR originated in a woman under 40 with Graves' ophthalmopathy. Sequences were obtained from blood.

The sequence in DNA is TGTGCCAGCTCGGTGACAGGGTACACTGAAGCTTTCTTT. Translated, it gives CASSVTGYTEAFF. The chain is made from TRBV6-1 and TRBJ1-1; 7 bases in the junction line up with TRBD1. Including cysteine and phenylalanine, the CDR3 has 13 amino acids. Of the read, only the CDR3 DNA is kept; its 39 bases are in frame from base 1. V ends up 8 bases short and J 3 bases short, with an unmatched junction base count of 6. The germline V gene gives CDR1 as MNHNS and CDR2 as SASEGT.